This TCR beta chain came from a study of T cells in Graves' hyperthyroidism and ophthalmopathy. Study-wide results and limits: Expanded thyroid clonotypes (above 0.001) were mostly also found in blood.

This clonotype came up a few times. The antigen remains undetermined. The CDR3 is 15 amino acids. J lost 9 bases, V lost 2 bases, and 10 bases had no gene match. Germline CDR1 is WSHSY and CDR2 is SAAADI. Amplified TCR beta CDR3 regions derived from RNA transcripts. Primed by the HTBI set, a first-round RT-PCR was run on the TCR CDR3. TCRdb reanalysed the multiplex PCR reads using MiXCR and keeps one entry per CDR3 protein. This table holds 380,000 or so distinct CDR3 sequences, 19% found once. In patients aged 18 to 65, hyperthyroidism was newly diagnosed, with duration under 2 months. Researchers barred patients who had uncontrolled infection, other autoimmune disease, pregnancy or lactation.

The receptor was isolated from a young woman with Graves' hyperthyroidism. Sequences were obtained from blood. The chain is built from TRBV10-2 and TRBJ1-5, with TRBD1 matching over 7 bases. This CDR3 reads CASSEPRQGVMPQHF. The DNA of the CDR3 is TGCGCCAGCAGTGAGCCCCGACAGGGAGTAATGCCCCAGCATTTT.